This TCR beta chain was observed in a study of graft-versus-host responses after intestinal transplantation. Study-wide background: Induction with anti-thymocyte globulin, then tacrolimus and steroids for about 3 years, was given to all recipients.

The length of the CDR3 is 12 residues. Germline values: CDR1 SGDLS, CDR2 YYNGEE. Trimming shortened V by 2 bases and J by 5 bases, and 7 bases separated the two germline ends. Assay used: immunoSEQ multiplex PCR; TCRdb lists only in-frame clones, some missing. The table has 45,000 to 50,000 clones, approximately 92% seen once. This TCR was recovered from a human patient who received an intestinal transplant, so some T cells may come from the graft donor. The material sequenced was PBMCs, taken approximately 740 days after a first intestinal transplant, on the day of a second. This chain connects TRBV9 to TRBJ1-2; a weak D match, TRBD1 (6 bases). The CDR3 nucleotides are TGTGCCAGCAGCGTCCAGGGGTATGGCTACACCTTC. The encoded protein is CASSVQGYGYTF.